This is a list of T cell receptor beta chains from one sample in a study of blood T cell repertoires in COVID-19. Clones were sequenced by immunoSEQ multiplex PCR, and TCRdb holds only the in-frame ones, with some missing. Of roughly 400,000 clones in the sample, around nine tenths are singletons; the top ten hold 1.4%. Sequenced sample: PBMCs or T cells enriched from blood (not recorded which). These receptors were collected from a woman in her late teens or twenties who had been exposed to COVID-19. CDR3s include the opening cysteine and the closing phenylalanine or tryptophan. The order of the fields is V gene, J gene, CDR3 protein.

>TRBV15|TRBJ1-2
CATSRDGRGYGYTF
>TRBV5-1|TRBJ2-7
CASSPGTGESYEQYF
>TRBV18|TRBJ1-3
CASSQTNGGNTIYF
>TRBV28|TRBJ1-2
CASSLPPRARGYTF
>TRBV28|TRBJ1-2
CASSSIRTGTTSYGYTF
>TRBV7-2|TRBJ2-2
CASRPGGLAGGNGELFF
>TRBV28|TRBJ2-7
CASSKPRTGSYEQYF
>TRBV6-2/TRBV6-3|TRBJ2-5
CASSRGGAQETQYF
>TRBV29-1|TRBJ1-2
CSVEGQGYGYTF
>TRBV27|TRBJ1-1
CASSFLTPNTGIAEAFF
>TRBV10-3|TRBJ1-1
CAIRGTGEEAFF
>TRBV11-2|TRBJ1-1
CASSLGGRGDTEAFF
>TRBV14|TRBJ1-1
CASSAQGAWNTEAFF
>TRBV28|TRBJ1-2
CASSRPDLTYYGYTF
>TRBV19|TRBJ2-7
CASSILGGSSYEQYF
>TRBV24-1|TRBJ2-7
CATSDSAGHLYEQYF
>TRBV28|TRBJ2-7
CASWGATALTIYEQYF
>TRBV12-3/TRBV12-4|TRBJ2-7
CASSWTSGYEQYF
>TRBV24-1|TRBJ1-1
CAPGSAFF
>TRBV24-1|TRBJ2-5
CATSDRGQTQETQYF
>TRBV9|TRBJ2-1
CASSLGLAGYNEQFF
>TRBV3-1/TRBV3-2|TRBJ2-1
CASSHRARRGDNEQFF
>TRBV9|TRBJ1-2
CASSARTEYGYTF
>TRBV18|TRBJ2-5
CASSRSQGAETQYF
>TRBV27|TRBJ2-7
CASSPQTQTYEQYF
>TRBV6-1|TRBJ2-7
CASSDVPGLPGEQYF
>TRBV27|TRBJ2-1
CASSSDKLAGASNEQFF
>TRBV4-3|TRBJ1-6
CASSQDRLGSYSPLHF
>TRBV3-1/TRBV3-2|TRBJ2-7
CASSQEYVAGVFAHEQYF
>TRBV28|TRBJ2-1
CASSLLSHYQFF
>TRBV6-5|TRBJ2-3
CASSSLLADRTDTQYF
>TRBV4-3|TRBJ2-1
CASSQERPGNEQFF
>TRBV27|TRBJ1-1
CAISRDPTEAFF
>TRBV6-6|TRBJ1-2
CASSHRVTYGYTF
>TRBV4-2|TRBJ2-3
CASSQVSGTSPTDTQYF
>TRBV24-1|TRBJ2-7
CATSDSTGALYEQYF
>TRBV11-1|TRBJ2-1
CASSFFSLNEQFF
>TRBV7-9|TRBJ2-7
CASSLGLAGPYEQYF
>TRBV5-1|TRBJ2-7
CASSAGQGNYEQYF
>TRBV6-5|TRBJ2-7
CASSYSSDRAAYEQYF
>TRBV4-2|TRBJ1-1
CASSQVQDYTEAFF
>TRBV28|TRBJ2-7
CASRDTVREQYF
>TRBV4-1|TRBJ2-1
CASRLAGVSYNEQFF
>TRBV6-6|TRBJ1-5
CASSPRPGTVSNQPQHF
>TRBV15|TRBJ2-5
CATSRGRRAAQETQYF